Each of the 19 T cell receptor beta chains below was sequenced from the same sample in a study of cytomegalovirus exposure and HLA in healthy donors (TCRdb year 2017). Libraries were made using the immunoSEQ multiplex PCR assay. A mixture of 60 forward primers for TCR Vbeta segments and 13 reverse primers for TCR Jbeta segments was used in the multiplex PCR. TCRdb limited this immuneACCESS table to in-frame rearrangements with V and J called. A share of clones is missing; checked studies link under half to unresolved V genes, and the rest is unexplained. The sample contains about 90,000 clones, 62% of them found a single time. The top ten clonotypes cover roughly 6% of the sample. Sequences were obtained from PBMCs. Receptor source: a woman younger than 45 in good health and CMV-seropositive.

The chain combines TRBV7-2 with TRBJ2-5; 8 nucleotides align to TRBD2. Germline V gives CDR1 SGHTA, CDR2 FQGNSA. The CDR3 spans 15 residues. Losses at the gene ends were 5 bases for V and 4 bases for J; bases not matched to a gene: 9. CDR3 in DNA: TGTGCCAGCAGCCTTTTCGGGGGGGGATCAGAGACCCAGTACTTC. It specifies CASSLFGGGSETQYF.

V usage is TRBV7-2 and J usage is TRBJ2-1; maybe TRBD1 (6 bases). The CDR3 is made up of 15 amino acids. Germline-derived CDR1 and CDR2 are SGHTA and FQGNSA. Trimming removed 0 bases at V and 5 bases at J, with 11 bases between. The CDR3 sequence: CASSLAGQGHNEQFF. CDR3 nucleotides: TGTGCCAGCAGCTTAGCGGGACAAGGTCACAATGAGCAGTTCTTC.

CDR3 protein: CASSPLGPYGYTF. Here the CDR3 DNA reads TGTGCCAGCAGTCCCCTTGGCCCCTATGGCTACACCTTC. The chain recombines TRBV28 with TRBJ1-2; D remains ambiguous. CDR1 is MDHEN and CDR2 is SYDVKM in the germline V gene. The ends were cut back, 5 bases at V and 4 bases at J, with 11 bases in the middle. The CDR3 extends over 13 amino acids.

V is TRBV9 and J is TRBJ2-7, with TRBD1 matching over 9 bases. CDR3 length equals 13 residues. J lost 3 bases, V lost 4 bases, and 2 bases had no gene match. Germline V lookup: CDR1 SGDLS, CDR2 YYNGEE. The CDR3 sequence: CASSRQGGYEQYF. The CDR3 DNA follows: TGTGCCAGCAGCCGACAGGGGGGCTACGAGCAGTACTTC.

This chain joins TRBV20-1 and TRBJ1-1; D is undetermined. CDR3 length: 11 residues. V lost 3 bases, J lost 7 bases, and 9 bases lay in between. CDR1 and CDR2 (germline): DFQATT, SNEGSKA (reference sequence). The DNA for the CDR3 is TGCAGTGCTAGGATAACACGTGAAGCTTTCTTT. It specifies CSARITREAFF.

The sample holds one count of this clone. The junction departs from germline at one end; a sequencing error may be responsible. This chain uses TRBV7-9 with TRBJ1-1; D ambiguous. The CDR3 has 12 amino acids. The germline CDR1 and CDR2 sequences are SEHNR and FQNEAQ (reference sequence). CDR3 coding DNA: TGTTCCAGCAGCCCTAGCAACACTGAAGCTTTCTTT. This gives the protein CSSSPSNTEAFF. Full variable domain (remainder filled in from reference TRBV7-9 and TRBJ1-1): DTGVSQNPRHKITKRGQNVTFRCDPISEHNRLYWYRQTLGQGPEFLTYFQNEAQLEKSRLLSDRFSAERPKGSFSTLEIQRTEQGDSAMYLCSSSPSNTEAFFGQGTRLTVV.

This chain links TRBV5-1 with TRBJ1-2, with no clear D. CDR3 length: 12 amino acids. The germline V gene encodes CDR1 SGHRS and CDR2 YFSETQ. Trimming took off 1 base at V and 6 bases at J, with 7 bases between the two ends. Here the CDR3 DNA reads TGCGCCAGCAGCTTGACACGGGATGGCTACACCTTC. Translating it yields CASSLTRDGYTF.

This chain uses TRBV18 with TRBJ1-6, with TRBD1 matching 10 bases. Germline assignment: CDR1 KGHSH and CDR2 LQKENI. The CDR3 sequence is 16 residues long. J was trimmed by 9 bases and V by 3 bases; bases with no gene match: 8. The CDR3 DNA follows: TGTGCCAGCTCACCGTATAGGGACAGGGGCACTTCACCCCTCCACTTT. This gives the protein CASSPYRDRGTSPLHF. Supplemented by reference TRBV18 and TRBJ1-6, the full variable domain reads NAGVMQNPRHLVRRRGQEARLRCSPMKGHSHVYWYRQLPEEGLKFMVYLQKENIIDESGMPKERFSAEFPKEGPSILRIQQVVRGDSAAYFCASSPYRDRGTSPLHFGNGTRLTVT.

The chain employs TRBV23-1 and TRBJ2-5, with 7 bases fitting TRBD1. TRBV23-1 belongs to the ORF category, with a function that is uncertain. This CDR3 contains 14 residues. The V gene end was trimmed by 10 bases and the J gene end by 0 bases; junction bases not matched to a gene: 8. The CDR3 loop reads CANLDRAYQETQYF. CDR3 coding DNA: TGCGCCAACCTTGACAGGGCTTACCAAGAGACCCAGTACTTC.

Only a few counts were recorded for this clone. The chain combines TRBV12-5 with TRBJ1-2; D might be TRBD1 (6 bases). The V end lost 3 bases, the J end lost 4 bases, and 9 bases lay between the germline ends. The CDR3 is 13 amino acids. Germline CDR1 LGHNT, CDR2 FRNRAP. CDR3 DNA: TGTGCTAGTGGTTTACAGGGTAGCTATGGCTACACCTTC. It translates to CASGLQGSYGYTF.

The gene calls are TRBV5-4 and TRBJ1-6; 9 bases agree with TRBD1. V lost 0 bases and J lost 8; bases outside the gene matches: 3. The CDR3 length is 15 residues. The germline gives CDR1 SGHNT, CDR2 YYREEE (reference sequence). The CDR3: CASSLGTGVDSPLHF. CDR3 bases: TGTGCCAGCAGCTTGGGGACAGGGGTGGATTCACCCCTCCACTTT.

The chain carries TRBV18 and TRBJ2-7, with D perhaps matching TRBD1 (6 bases). The CDR3 sequence is 17 residues long. CDR1 and CDR2 (germline): KGHSH, LQKENI. V was cut by 3 bases and J by 5 bases, with 23 bases left in between. The DNA of the CDR3 is TGTGCCAGCTCACCGGTAAGGGCAGGGGCCAACGTCGACGAGCAGTACTTC. Amino acid sequence: CASSPVRAGANVDEQYF.

The gene calls are TRBV7-2 and TRBJ2-5; weak D call: TRBD1 (5 bases). The CDR3 spans 12 residues. The germline V and J ends were trimmed by 2 bases and 5 bases, with 6 bases remaining between them. Germline loops: CDR1 SGHTA, CDR2 FQGNSA. DNA for the CDR3: TGTGCCAGCAGCTTACAGGGCGAGACCCAGTACTTC. Its protein is CASSLQGETQYF.

V gene TRBV10-2 combines with J gene TRBJ1-2; 9 bases fit TRBD1. Germline lookup yields CDR1 WSHSY and CDR2 SAAADI. The CDR3 is 13 residues long. With 9 bases clipped from V and 8 bases from J, the junction kept 10 bases outside the gene matches. The CDR3 DNA sequence: TGCGCCAGTCTACAGGGGGCTTCGAGGGGCTACACCTTC. Translation gives CASLQGASRGYTF.

This sequence joins TRBV11-2 and TRBJ2-3, with 14 bases aligning to TRBD2. Germline loops: CDR1 SGHAT, CDR2 FQNNGV. V trimming: 6 bases; J trimming: 4 bases; junction bases outside the gene matches: 9. The CDR3 contains 17 residues. In nucleotides, the CDR3 is TGTGCCAGCAGGCCTAGACTAGCGGGGGGGCCTTCAGATACGCAGTATTTT. Amino acid sequence: CASRPRLAGGPSDTQYF.

This rearrangement joins TRBV7-8 to TRBJ2-2; 10 nucleotides align to TRBD1. The CDR3 runs to 19 residues. The V gene end was trimmed by 0 bases and the J gene end by 6 bases; junction bases not matched to a gene: 13. Germline V gene data show CDR1 as SGHVS and CDR2 as FQNEAQ. CDR3 nucleotides: TGTGCCAGCAGCTTAGCGCGGACAGGGGGGAGGAAAATCTCCGGGGAGCTGTTTTTT. It codes for CASSLARTGGRKISGELFF.

The V gene is TRBV5-4, the J gene TRBJ1-2; D may be TRBD1 (5 bases). This CDR3 comprises 17 residues. Germline CDR1 and CDR2: SGHNT and YYREEE (reference sequence). With 0 bases removed from V and 1 base from J, the gap between germline ends came to 16 bases. CDR3 in amino acids: CASSLVPPRVGNYGYTF. In DNA, the CDR3 is TGTGCCAGCAGCTTGGTTCCCCCCAGGGTGGGTAACTATGGCTACACCTTC.

Here the CDR3 reads CASSIRGISSYNEQFF. The CDR3 bases are TGTGCCAGTAGTATCAGGGGCATCAGCTCCTACAATGAGCAGTTCTTC. This chain joins TRBV19 and TRBJ2-1; D is perhaps TRBD1 (6 bases). Per germline, CDR1 LNHDA and CDR2 SQIVND (reference sequence). Trimming stripped 3 bases from V and 0 bases from J, with 12 bases between. CDR3 length: 16 amino acids.

This clone appeared once. The chain employs TRBV11-3 and TRBJ2-1, with TRBD2 matching 14 bases. V lost 1 base and J lost 2; bases outside the gene matches: 7. This CDR3 region has 19 residues. Germline values: CDR1 SGHNT, CDR2 YENEEA. As DNA, the CDR3 is TGTGCCAGCAGCTTAGTACCGGGACTAGCGGGGGAGGCCTACAATGAGCAGTTCTTC. It encodes CASSLVPGLAGEAYNEQFF.